These 26 T cell receptor beta chains came from one sample sequenced in a study of neurological immune-mediated disorders. Each CDR3 protein gets one entry after TCRdb re-called the 5' RACE reads with MiXCR. In the table there are more than 30,000 distinct CDR3 sequences, approximately 4.3% of which are singletons. Sequencing used PBMCs. The receptors here all came from a young man in good health.

The gene calls are TRBV24-1 and TRBJ2-2, with D perhaps matching TRBD2 (5 bases). The V end lost 3 bases, the J end lost 4 bases, and 17 bases lay between the germline ends. Germline V gene sequence: CDR1 KGHDR, CDR2 SFDVKD. CDR3 length equals 17 residues. CDR3 amino acids: CATSDTKRGLGTGELFF. The CDR3 nucleotides read TGTGCCACCAGTGATACCAAGCGCGGGCTGGGCACCGGGGAGCTGTTTTTT.

In this sample, this clonotype turned up many times. This rearrangement joins TRBV20-1 to TRBJ2-2; TRBD2 is a possible D gene (6 bases). The CDR3 has 15 residues. V was clipped by 0 bases and J by 8 bases, with 16 bases between them. Looked up from germline, CDR1 is DFQATT and CDR2 is SNEGSKA (reference sequence). CDR3 in amino acids: CSARDPRESGGELFF. The CDR3 DNA reads as TGCAGTGCTAGAGATCCCCGGGAGTCAGGAGGGGAGCTGTTTTTT.

Ten or more counts support this clonotype. The chain combines TRBV7-9 with TRBJ2-3, with D uncertain. Per the germline V gene, CDR1 is SEHNR and CDR2 is FQNEAQ (reference sequence). With 2 bases removed from V and 0 bases from J, the gap between germline ends came to 6 bases. The CDR3 consists of 14 residues. The CDR3 region is CASSLYRSTDTQYF. Here the CDR3 DNA reads TGTGCCAGCAGCTTATATCGTAGCACAGATACGCAGTATTTT. Together with reference TRBV7-9 and TRBJ2-3, the CDR3 gives the full variable domain: DTGVSQNPRHKITKRGQNVTFRCDPISEHNRLYWYRQTLGQGPEFLTYFQNEAQLEKSRLLSDRFSAERPKGSFSTLEIQRTEQGDSAMYLCASSLYRSTDTQYFGPGTRLTVL.

This clonotype has ten or more counts. The gene calls are TRBV12-3 or TRBV12-4 and TRBJ1-2, with 10 bases that match TRBD1. V dropped 8 bases and J dropped 3; count of bases not matched to a gene: 9. The CDR3 extends over 15 amino acids. The CDR3 coding sequence is TGTGCCAGCCTCTTCAGGGGACAGGGGTACTATGGCTACACCTTC. Amino acid sequence: CASLFRGQGYYGYTF.

This clonotype was counted many times. The chain carries TRBV7-3 and TRBJ2-1, with 8 bases fitting TRBD2. Germline V gene sequence: CDR1 SGHTA, CDR2 FQGTGA. The CDR3 is made up of 15 amino acids. J gave up 6 bases and V 5 bases, and 9 bases lay outside the gene matches. CDR3 bases: TGTGCCAGCAGCCCACGCGCGCTAGCGGGCAATGAGCAGTTCTTC. Translated, it gives CASSPRALAGNEQFF.

A word on this clonotype: This clone may be a read error of a much larger clone one base away. This sequence joins TRBV12-3 or TRBV12-4 and TRBJ2-2; D remains ambiguous. CDR3 length: 12 amino acids. Between the trimmed V and J ends, which lost 5 bases and 9 bases, there was a span of 10 bases. CDR3 in DNA: TGTGCCAGCAGTCCCGTGCGGTGGGAGCTGTTTTTT. Translated: CASSPVRWELFF.

This clonotype was counted at least ten times. This chain uses TRBV7-6 with TRBJ1-1; 9 bases are shared with TRBD1. The CDR3 has 16 residues. The ends lost 4 bases at V and 1 base at J; junction bases unmatched: 7. In germline, CDR1 is SGHVS, CDR2 FNYEAQ. CDR3 nucleotides: TGTGCCAGCAGCTGGAACAGGGGGCGGGGGAACACTGAAGCTTTCTTT. As protein: CASSWNRGRGNTEAFF.

In its sample, this clonotype was seen many times. V gene TRBV5-1 combines with J gene TRBJ1-2; possibly TRBD1 for D (5 bases). This CDR3 region has 13 residues. V was trimmed by 4 bases and J by 6 bases, leaving 13 bases between them. Per the germline V gene, CDR1 is SGHRS and CDR2 is YFSETQ. Here the CDR3 reads CASSKGDADGYTF. CDR3 bases: TGCGCCAGCAGCAAAGGGGACGCTGATGGCTACACCTTC.

This clonotype was seen at least ten times. The chain uses TRBV19 and TRBJ2-5; D is undetermined. Trimming took 4 bases from V and 2 from J, leaving 8 bases between them. This CDR3 is built from 13 residues. Germline lookup yields CDR1 LNHDA and CDR2 SQIVND (reference sequence). In DNA, the CDR3 is TGTGCCAGTAGTAAGTCGGTGCAAGAGACCCAGTACTTC. Translation: CASSKSVQETQYF.

This clonotype was seen many times. The chain employs TRBV20-1 and TRBJ2-3, with a weak D call TRBD1 (6 bases). The CDR3 is 15 amino acids. Germline V gives CDR1 DFQATT, CDR2 SNEGSKA (reference sequence). V was pared by 3 bases and J by 5 bases, with 18 bases between. Written as DNA, the CDR3 is TGCAGTGCTAGGACGGCAGGGGATTTTTTAGATACGCAGTATTTT. As protein: CSARTAGDFLDTQYF.

This clonotype was observed at least ten times. This chain joins TRBV6-5 and TRBJ1-4, with D possibly matching TRBD1 (5 bases). The germline V and J ends were trimmed by 5 bases and 3 bases, with 10 bases remaining between them. The CDR3 is made up of 14 amino acids. Germline CDR1 is MNHEY and CDR2 is SVGAGI. The CDR3 loop reads CASSRQRANEKLFF. DNA of the CDR3: TGTGCCAGCAGTAGACAGAGGGCTAATGAAAAACTGTTTTTT.

This clonotype has at least ten counts. This chain connects TRBV6-5 to TRBJ2-7, with TRBD1 matching 11 bases. The CDR3 extends over 14 amino acids. The V gene's germline CDR1 is MNHEY and CDR2 SVGAGI. The V gene end was trimmed by 5 bases and the J gene end by 4 bases; junction bases not matched to a gene: 4. Here the CDR3 reads CASSIRDRGYEQYF. CDR3 in DNA: TGTGCCAGCAGTATCCGGGACAGGGGGTACGAGCAGTACTTC.

There are many counts of this clonotype. The rearrangement uses TRBV7-9 and TRBJ2-5; D is unclear. Trimming removed 1 base from V and 5 bases from J, with 11 bases in between. The CDR3 length is 14 residues. CDR1 SEHNR and CDR2 FQNEAQ come from the germline V gene (reference sequence). This CDR3 reads CASSLVLMSETQYF. DNA for the CDR3: TGTGCCAGCAGCTTAGTCTTAATGAGTGAGACCCAGTACTTC.

Many counts were recorded for this clonotype. The genes are TRBV5-1 and TRBJ2-5; D gene uncertain. The CDR3 extends over 11 amino acids. Germline CDR1 and CDR2: SGHRS and YFSETQ. Trimming removed 5 bases at V and 5 bases at J, with 7 bases between. CDR3 nucleotides: TGCGCCAGCAGATACGGGGAGACCCAGTACTTC. This codes for CASRYGETQYF. The full variable domain, rest sourced from reference TRBV5-1 and TRBJ2-5, is KAGVTQTPRYLIKTRGQQVTLSCSPISGHRSVSWYQQTPGQGLQFLFEYFSETQRNKGNFPGRFSGRQFSNSRSEMNVSTLELGDSALYLCASRYGETQYFGPGTRLLVL.

The sample holds many counts of this clonotype. The chain uses TRBV12-3 or TRBV12-4 and TRBJ2-3; 7 bases match TRBD2. V was clipped by 3 bases and J by 2 bases; unmatched bases: 2. The CDR3 has 14 amino acids. CDR3 in amino acids: CASSFGGFTDTQYF. For the CDR3, the DNA is TGTGCCAGCAGTTTCGGGGGGTTCACAGATACGCAGTATTTT.

The rearrangement uses TRBV19 and TRBJ2-2, with D uncertain. V lost 9 bases and J lost 0, with 14 bases in between. The CDR3 is 15 residues long. Germline loops: CDR1 LNHDA, CDR2 SQIVND (reference sequence). DNA for the CDR3: TGTGCCAGCAACTTCGGAACCGCGAACACCGGGGAGCTGTTTTTT. Its protein is CASNFGTANTGELFF.

In this sample, this clonotype turned up many times. The V call is TRBV25-1, the J call TRBJ1-1; D gene uncertain. The CDR3 totals 14 residues. The V end was cut by 3 bases, the J end by 3 bases, with 11 bases between. Germline CDR1 reads MGHDK; CDR2 reads SYGVNS. CDR3 sequence reads: CASSDSSVYTEAFF. The CDR3 bases are TGTGCCAGCAGTGACTCGTCAGTCTACACTGAAGCTTTCTTT.

This clonotype was recorded many times. The rearrangement uses TRBV4-1 and TRBJ1-1, with D perhaps matching TRBD1 (6 bases). Between the trimmed V and J ends, which lost 3 bases and 1 base, there was a span of 12 bases. Germline CDR1 MGHRA, CDR2 YSYEKL. The CDR3 has 15 amino acids. The CDR3 region is CASSQRTAANTEAFF. Here the CDR3 DNA reads TGCGCCAGCAGCCAGCGGACAGCAGCGAACACTGAAGCTTTCTTT.

The chain uses TRBV14 and TRBJ2-3; no definite D call. CDR1 SGHDN and CDR2 FVKESK come from the germline V gene. Trimming stripped 2 bases from V and 2 bases from J, with 14 bases between. The CDR3 has 16 amino acids. DNA of the CDR3: TGTGCCAGCAGCCAATGGGTGGGATCCTTCACAGATACGCAGTATTTT. This gives the protein CASSQWVGSFTDTQYF.

This clonotype has ten or more counts. J is TRBJ2-3 and V is TRBV7-2; tentatively, D is TRBD2 (6 bases). V lost 5 bases, J lost 0 bases, and 15 bases lay in between. Germline lookup yields CDR1 SGHTA and CDR2 FQGNSA. The CDR3 is 16 amino acids. In DNA, the CDR3 is TGTGCCAGCAGCCCACCGGGACTGCCAAGCACAGATACGCAGTATTTT. Translated: CASSPPGLPSTDTQYF.

This clonotype was seen ten or more times. The chain links TRBV15 to TRBJ2-5; 7 nucleotides align to TRBD2. Looked up from germline, CDR1 is LNHNV and CDR2 is YYDKDF (reference sequence). Trimming at V came to 3 bases and at J to 1 base, leaving 8 bases not matched to a gene. This CDR3 comprises 16 residues. Here the CDR3 reads CATSRIAGLPQETQYF. DNA for the CDR3: TGTGCCACCAGCAGGATAGCGGGCCTCCCCCAAGAGACCCAGTACTTC. The full variable domain, its missing parts supplied by reference TRBV15 and TRBJ2-5, is DAMVIQNPRYQVTQFGKPVTLSCSQTLNHNVMYWYQQKSSQAPKLLFHYYDKDFNNEADTPDNFQSRRPNTSFCFLDIRSPGLGDTAMYLCATSRIAGLPQETQYFGPGTRLLVL.

At least ten counts were recorded for this clonotype. This may arise from a read error, as a much more abundant clone is one base away. Since no conserved phenylalanine or tryptophan closes the CDR3, a read error is the likely cause. V and J are TRBV20-1 and TRBJ2-3; 13 bases are shared with TRBD2. Germline V gives CDR1 DFQATT, CDR2 SNEGSKA (reference sequence). There are 14 residues in the CDR3. After removal of 5 bases from V and 8 bases from J, the junction contained 7 bases not matched to a gene. This CDR3 reads CSAPTSGGAPTQYV. CDR3 sequence (DNA): TGCAGTGCTCCAACTAGCGGGGGGGCCCCTACGCAGTATGTT.

This clonotype has a count of ten or more. This chain uses TRBV28 with TRBJ2-7; D is perhaps TRBD1 (6 bases). V lost 7 bases, J lost 3 bases, and 16 bases lay in between. The CDR3 spans 14 residues. From germline, CDR1 is MDHEN and CDR2 SYDVKM. CDR3 loop: CASNLAQGGYEQYF. The CDR3 nucleotides are TGTGCCAGCAACCTGGCACAGGGCGGCTACGAGCAGTACTTC.

This clonotype occurred a few times. The chain recombines TRBV6-5 with TRBJ1-1, with unresolved D. Looked up from germline, CDR1 is MNHEY and CDR2 is SVGAGI. This CDR3 spans 13 amino acids. V gave up 2 bases and J gave up 7 bases, with 11 bases separating them. As DNA, the CDR3 is TGTGCCAGCAGTTACAGTAGCACAGTTGAAGCTTTCTTT. This translates into CASSYSSTVEAFF.

This clonotype was observed at least ten times. The rearrangement links TRBV19 to TRBJ1-5; D not certain. Germline assignment: CDR1 LNHDA and CDR2 SQIVND (reference sequence). V was shortened by 7 bases and J by 7 bases, with 14 bases between the two germline ends. This CDR3 comprises 13 residues. The CDR3 sequence: CASIFGVGQPQHF. The CDR3 coding sequence is TGTGCCAGTATATTCGGGGTAGGGCAGCCCCAGCATTTT.

The table lists this clonotype with many counts. This chain connects TRBV12-3 or TRBV12-4 to TRBJ1-1; D call uncertain. The CDR3 loop spans 14 amino acids. V was clipped by 2 bases and J by 0 bases, with 7 bases between them. The CDR3 coding sequence is TGTGCCAGCAGTTTAACGGCTTTGAACACTGAAGCTTTCTTT. It translates to CASSLTALNTEAFF.